The table lists the clone carrying this TCR beta chain with a few counts. The antigen remains undetermined. Using its own MiXCR run on the 5' RACE reads, TCRdb lists one record per CDR3 protein. The profile shows approximately 190,000 distinct CDR3 sequences, 10% to 15% of them singletons. This CDR3 is 14 amino acids long. CDR1 and CDR2 (germline): SGHTA, FQGNSA. Trimming removed 5 bases from V and 3 bases from J, with 11 bases in between. The sample is drawn from a study of CD8 T cells in ankylosing spondylitis. Overall study results and limits: Significant enrichment of disease-linked clones was reportedly seen in matched ankylosing spondylitis synovial fluid.

The specimen sequenced was blood, either unsorted or a sorted T cell fraction (not recorded which). The TCR comes from a female donor with ankylosing spondylitis or in good health (not recorded which). The V and J genes are TRBV7-2 and TRBJ1-3; the D is unclear. The CDR3 region has the DNA TGTGCCAGCAGCCCCTACGGAGTTGGAAACACCATATATTTT. As protein: CASSPYGVGNTIYF.